The clone carrying this T cell receptor (beta chain) was counted only a few times. Its target is unknown. These data originate in a study of cytomegalovirus exposure and HLA in healthy donors. The V end was cut by 0 bases, the J end by 4 bases, with 10 bases between. The CDR3 runs to 14 residues. Germline V lookup: CDR1 SGDLS, CDR2 YYNGEE. Overall study results and limits: Association with HLA alleles at 0.05 false discovery rate was found for about 17,000 TCR beta sequences in a later analysis.

PCR employed 60 Vbeta and 13 Jbeta primers. This table comes from immunoSEQ multiplex PCR, and its TCRdb copy is limited to in-frame clones, with some not included. The sample lists approximately 210,000 clones; 77% were seen once. Source material: PBMCs. The TCR was taken from a woman in her 30s in good health and CMV-seropositive. The chain is built from TRBV9 and TRBJ1-2, with D possibly matching TRBD1 (6 bases). This CDR3 reads CASSVVVGAYGYTF. In DNA form, the CDR3 reads TGTGCCAGCAGCGTAGTTGTGGGGGCCTATGGCTACACCTTC.